A selection of T cell receptor beta chains follows, all from one sample in a study of a mutant IDH1 vaccine in newly diagnosed glioma. Sequencing was performed with immunoSEQ multiplex PCR; in TCRdb, only in-frame clones are kept and a portion is missing. The table records tens of thousands of clones, 70% to 80% of them present only once. This material consisted of PBMCs, taken from a glioma patient treated with radiotherapy, temozolomide or both. These receptors came from a woman in her 40s with glioma. Both conserved end residues are part of each CDR3. The D gene is left open where the match is weak. Where a row states a size, it is once, few, many or the class of an expanded clone; other rows omit it.

clone size: NA; D gene: NA; V gene: TRBV19; J gene: TRBJ2-2; CDR3 length: 14; CDR3 protein: CASRFLPYTGELFF; CDR3 DNA: TGTGCCAGTAGGTTTCTACCCTACACCGGGGAGCTGTTTTTT
clone size: NA; D gene: TRBD1; V gene: TRBV6-5; J gene: TRBJ1-1; CDR3 length: 14; CDR3 protein: CASTPGQGATEAFF; CDR3 DNA: TGTGCCAGCACCCCGGGACAGGGGGCTACTGAAGCTTTCTTT
clone size: NA; D gene: NA; V gene: TRBV18; J gene: TRBJ2-6; CDR3 length: 17; CDR3 protein: CASSTDHASSGANVLTF; CDR3 DNA: TGTGCCAGCTCAACGGACCATGCCTCCTCTGGGGCCAACGTCCTGACTTTC
clone size: NA; D gene: NA; V gene: TRBV6-5; J gene: TRBJ1-1; CDR3 length: 14; CDR3 protein: CASGIRSGNTEAFF; CDR3 DNA: TGTGCCAGCGGGATCAGGAGTGGGAACACTGAAGCTTTCTTT
clone size: NA; D gene: NA; V gene: TRBV7-2; J gene: TRBJ2-5; CDR3 length: 13; CDR3 protein: CASSYIDRETQYF; CDR3 DNA: TGTGCCAGCAGCTACATCGACAGGGAGACCCAGTACTTC
clone size: NA; D gene: TRBD2; V gene: TRBV9; J gene: TRBJ2-3; CDR3 length: 16; CDR3 protein: CASSVGGGGAVYTQYF; CDR3 DNA: TGTGCCAGCAGCGTAGGGGGCGGGGGGGCCGTATATACGCAGTATTTT
clone size: NA; D gene: NA; V gene: TRBV7-8; J gene: TRBJ2-1; CDR3 length: 16; CDR3 protein: CASSQGITISYNEQFF; CDR3 DNA: TGTGCCAGCAGCCAGGGGATCACGATCTCCTACAATGAGCAGTTCTTC
clone size: NA; D gene: TRBD1; V gene: TRBV30; J gene: TRBJ2-7; CDR3 length: 13; CDR3 protein: CAWKGQGRNEQYF; CDR3 DNA: TGTGCCTGGAAGGGACAGGGTAGAAACGAGCAGTACTTC
clone size: NA; D gene: NA; V gene: TRBV5-8; J gene: TRBJ2-2; CDR3 length: 16; CDR3 protein: CASSLAWRGRPGELFF; CDR3 DNA: TGTGCCAGCAGCTTGGCTTGGCGGGGGCGCCCCGGGGAGCTGTTTTTT
clone size: NA; D gene: NA; V gene: TRBV7-8; J gene: TRBJ1-1; CDR3 length: 15; CDR3 protein: CASSPTGHRNTEAFF; CDR3 DNA: TGTGCCAGCAGCCCGACGGGACATCGGAACACTGAAGCTTTCTTT
clone size: NA; D gene: TRBD1; V gene: TRBV2; J gene: TRBJ1-3; CDR3 length: 15; CDR3 protein: CASSATGEGGNTIYF; CDR3 DNA: TGTGCCAGCAGTGCCACAGGGGAGGGTGGAAACACCATATATTTT
clone size: NA; D gene: NA; V gene: TRBV7-8; J gene: TRBJ2-7; CDR3 length: 14; CDR3 protein: CASSLARGTYEQYF; CDR3 DNA: TGTGCCAGCAGCTTAGCGCGGGGCACCTACGAGCAGTACTTC
clone size: once; D gene: TRBD1; V gene: TRBV5-1; J gene: TRBJ2-4; CDR3 length: 16; CDR3 protein: CASSSGTEIAKNIQYF; CDR3 DNA: TGCGCCAGCAGTTCCGGGACAGAAATAGCCAAAAACATTCAGTACTTC
clone size: NA; D gene: TRBD1; V gene: TRBV5-4; J gene: TRBJ2-3; CDR3 length: 15; CDR3 protein: CASSLGQGSTDTQYF; CDR3 DNA: TGTGCCAGCAGCTTGGGACAGGGGAGCACAGATACGCAGTATTTT
clone size: NA; D gene: NA; V gene: TRBV6-1; J gene: TRBJ2-7; CDR3 length: 13; CDR3 protein: CASSEGRKYEQYF; CDR3 DNA: TGTGCCAGCAGTGAAGGTCGGAAGTACGAGCAGTACTTC
clone size: once; D gene: NA; V gene: TRBV30; J gene: TRBJ1-3; CDR3 length: 12; CDR3 protein: CAWSVPGNTIYF; CDR3 DNA: TGTGCCTGGAGTGTTCCCGGAAACACCATATATTTT
clone size: NA; D gene: NA; V gene: TRBV6-5; J gene: TRBJ2-2; CDR3 length: 15; CDR3 protein: CASSYWQGSTGELFF; CDR3 DNA: TGTGCCAGCAGTTACTGGCAGGGTAGCACCGGGGAGCTGTTTTTT
clone size: once; D gene: NA; V gene: TRBV6-5; J gene: TRBJ1-3; CDR3 length: 15; CDR3 protein: CASSPRTDTGNTIYF; CDR3 DNA: TGTGCCAGCAGCCCGAGGACTGATACTGGAAACACCATATATTTT
clone size: NA; D gene: NA; V gene: TRBV29-1; J gene: TRBJ2-7; CDR3 length: 14; CDR3 protein: CSVHGARGSYEQYF; CDR3 DNA: TGCAGCGTCCACGGGGCAAGAGGATCCTACGAGCAGTACTTC
clone size: NA; D gene: TRBD1; V gene: TRBV4-1; J gene: TRBJ1-1; CDR3 length: 13; CDR3 protein: CASSRPDRAQAFF; CDR3 DNA: TGCGCCAGCAGCCGCCCCGACAGGGCCCAAGCTTTCTTT